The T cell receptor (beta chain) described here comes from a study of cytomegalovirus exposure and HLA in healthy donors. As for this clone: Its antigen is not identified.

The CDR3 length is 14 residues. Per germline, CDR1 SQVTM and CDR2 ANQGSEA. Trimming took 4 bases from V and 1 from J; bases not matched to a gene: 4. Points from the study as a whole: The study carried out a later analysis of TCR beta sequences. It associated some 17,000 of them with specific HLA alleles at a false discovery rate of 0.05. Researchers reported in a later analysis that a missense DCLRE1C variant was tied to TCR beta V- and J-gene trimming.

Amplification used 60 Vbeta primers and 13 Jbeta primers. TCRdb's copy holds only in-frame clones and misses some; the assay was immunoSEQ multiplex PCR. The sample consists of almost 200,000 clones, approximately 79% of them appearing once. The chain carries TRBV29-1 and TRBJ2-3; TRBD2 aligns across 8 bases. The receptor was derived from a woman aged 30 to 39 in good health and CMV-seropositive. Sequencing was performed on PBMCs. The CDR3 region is CSVAREGGTDTQYF. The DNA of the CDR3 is TGCAGCGTTGCCCGGGAGGGCGGCACAGATACGCAGTATTTT.